This T cell receptor beta chain comes out of a study of T cells in Graves' hyperthyroidism and ophthalmopathy. TCR beta CDR3 regions were amplified from RNA. The HTBI primer set drove a first-round RT-PCR of the TCR CDR3. In TCRdb, the multiplex PCR reads were re-called with MiXCR into one record per CDR3 protein. The sample gives around 800,000 distinct CDR3 sequences, 35% to 45% of which show up once; approximately 8.7% is in the top ten. Trimming removed 6 bases at V and 6 bases at J, with 12 bases between. The CDR3 is 13 residues long. Per germline, CDR1 SNHLY and CDR2 FYNNEI. The source material was blood. The rearrangement joins TRBV2 to TRBJ2-1; no reliable D call. The receptor's source is a man aged 18 to 30 with Graves' hyperthyroidism. This chain's CDR3 is CASSQRSANEQFF. The CDR3 DNA reads as TGTGCCAGCAGCCAACGATCGGCCAATGAGCAGTTCTTC.